The 14 T cell receptor beta chains listed next were all sequenced from one sample in a study of immune cell composition in non-small cell lung cancer. The assay was immunoSEQ multiplex PCR, and TCRdb's table has in-frame clones only and misses some. The sample yields roughly 4,600 clones, less than 75% seen once. Normal lung sampling was at least 3 cm from the tumour, as distant as possible. The specimen was non-adjacent lung tissue. These receptors were taken from a human donor with non-small cell lung cancer.

This clone has a single count. The rearrangement uses TRBV6-1 and TRBJ2-7, with D perhaps matching TRBD1 (6 bases). CDR1 MNHNS and CDR2 SASEGT come from the germline V gene. V lost 10 bases and J 3 bases, leaving 22 bases between the germline ends. The CDR3 runs to 15 residues. For the CDR3, the DNA is TGTGCCAACAACCCCCAGGGGCGGTGGTACTACGAGCAGTACTTC. Translation gives CANNPQGRWYYEQYF.

The V gene is TRBV2, the J gene TRBJ1-2; TRBD1 might be the D (5 bases). CDR3 size: 14 residues. V lost 5 bases, J lost 2 bases, and 12 bases lay in between. Germline V CDR1 and CDR2: SNHLY, FYNNEI. The CDR3 DNA sequence: TGTGCCAGCAGTAGAGGGAGGGACAACTATGGCTACACCTTC. Its translation: CASSRGRDNYGYTF. Supplemented by reference TRBV2 and TRBJ1-2, the full variable domain reads EPEVTQTPSHQVTQMGQEVILRCVPISNHLYFYWYRQILGQKVEFLVSFYNNEISEKSEIFDDQFSVERPDGSNFTLKIRSTKLEDSAMYFCASSRGRDNYGYTFGSGTRLTVV.

The genes are TRBV10-3 and TRBJ1-4; D is unresolved. CDR3 size: 13 residues. V shed 6 bases and J shed 0 bases, with 5 bases lying between them. Germline-derived CDR1 and CDR2 are ENHRY and SYGVKD. Here the CDR3 DNA reads TGTGCCATCAGGGCTGCAACTAATGAAAAACTGTTTTTT. Translating gives CAIRAATNEKLFF.

This chain connects TRBV12-5 to TRBJ2-5; the D is unclear. The germline V and J ends were trimmed by 7 bases and 4 bases, with 13 bases remaining between them. CDR1 is LGHNT, CDR2 FRNRAP, per germline. The CDR3 is made up of 13 amino acids. The CDR3 DNA is TGTGCTAGTGAGATTTCAGTCGGAGAGACCCAGTACTTC. Translating gives CASEISVGETQYF.

There are a few counts of this clone. The chain uses TRBV6-6 and TRBJ1-5; D not resolved. The length of the CDR3 is 14 residues. The V and J ends lost 3 bases and 4 bases respectively, with 10 bases between them. Germline V lookup: CDR1 MNHNY, CDR2 SVGAGI (reference sequence). This chain's CDR3 is CASSYILGNQPQHF. CDR3 sequence (DNA): TGTGCCAGCAGTTATATTTTAGGGAATCAGCCCCAGCATTTT.

The chain uses TRBV6-5 and TRBJ1-1; D ambiguous. The CDR3 is made up of 13 amino acids. Trimming removed 6 bases from V and 10 bases from J, with 18 bases in between. Germline CDR1 is MNHEY and CDR2 is SVGAGI. The CDR3 loop is CASSTTGFPPAFF. The CDR3, as DNA: TGTGCCAGCAGCACTACCGGGTTCCCCCCAGCTTTCTTT.

The chain has TRBV5-3 and TRBJ2-7, with 9 bases matching TRBD1. TRBV5-3 is filed as an ORF, its function uncertain. The CDR3 sequence is 15 residues long. The V gene end was trimmed by 2 bases and the J gene end by 3 bases; junction bases not matched to a gene: 6. CDR3 sequence reads: CARSFPGQGYYEQYF. CDR3 DNA: TGTGCCAGAAGCTTCCCAGGACAGGGGTACTACGAGCAGTACTTC.

V is TRBV7-3 and J is TRBJ2-3, with D possibly matching TRBD1 (6 bases). This CDR3 spans 16 amino acids. V lost 5 bases, J lost 1 base, and 16 bases lay in between. Germline lookup yields CDR1 SGHTA and CDR2 FQGTGA. This CDR3 reads CASSDNPGARTDTQYF. The CDR3 bases are TGTGCCAGCAGCGACAATCCAGGGGCGCGCACAGATACGCAGTATTTT.

In this sample, this clone turned up a few times. This rearrangement joins TRBV2 to TRBJ1-2, with D uncertain. Germline V CDR1 and CDR2: SNHLY, FYNNEI. The CDR3 is made up of 10 amino acids. Trimming took 6 bases from V and 3 from J, leaving 2 bases between them. For the CDR3, the DNA is TGTGCCAGCAGGTACTATGGCTACACCTTC. It is translated as CASRYYGYTF. Based on the CDR3 plus reference TRBV2 and TRBJ1-2, the full variable domain is EPEVTQTPSHQVTQMGQEVILRCVPISNHLYFYWYRQILGQKVEFLVSFYNNEISEKSEIFDDQFSVERPDGSNFTLKIRSTKLEDSAMYFCASRYYGYTFGSGTRLTVV.

This clone was seen a few times. The chain carries TRBV5-1 and TRBJ1-2; 9 bases are shared with TRBD1. This CDR3 spans 14 amino acids. J lost 7 bases, V lost 4 bases, and 8 bases had no gene match. Germline V CDR1 and CDR2: SGHRS, YFSETQ. The CDR3 sequence: CASSKGQGEGGYTF. CDR3 DNA: TGCGCCAGCAGCAAGGGACAGGGTGAGGGTGGCTACACCTTC.

V and J are TRBV11-2 and TRBJ1-2, with 8 bases lining up with TRBD1. The V gene's germline CDR1 is SGHAT and CDR2 FQNNGV. With V trimmed by 4 bases and J by 2 bases, 3 bases remained unmatched. The CDR3 length is 14 residues. The CDR3 is CASSSWTGNYGYTF. Written as DNA, the CDR3 is TGTGCCAGCAGCTCCTGGACAGGGAACTATGGCTACACCTTC.

V is TRBV7-2 and J is TRBJ2-5, with 7 bases fitting TRBD2. Germline CDR1 reads SGHTA; CDR2 reads FQGNSA. With 4 bases clipped from V and 5 bases from J, the junction kept 10 bases outside the gene matches. There are 15 residues in the CDR3. CDR3 protein: CASSWRLGGGETQYF. The CDR3 bases are TGTGCCAGCAGCTGGCGGTTGGGGGGAGGGGAGACCCAGTACTTC.

V gene TRBV5-6 combines with J gene TRBJ1-2; 8 bases map to TRBD1. V was pared by 0 bases and J by 4 bases, with 8 bases of the junction left unmatched. The CDR3 totals 16 residues. Germline CDR1 SGHDT, CDR2 YYEEEE. CDR3 DNA sequence: TGTGCCAGCAGCTTGGACGGGACAGGCTATAGCTATGGCTACACCTTC. Translated, it gives CASSLDGTGYSYGYTF.

This chain joins TRBV2 and TRBJ2-5; 12 nucleotides match TRBD2. With V trimmed by 6 bases and J by 5 bases, 7 bases remained unmatched. There are 15 residues in the CDR3. Germline values: CDR1 SNHLY, CDR2 FYNNEI. CDR3 loop: CASRSTSGGRETQYF. The CDR3 region has the DNA TGTGCCAGCAGATCGACTAGCGGGGGACGGGAGACCCAGTACTTC.